These T cell receptor beta chains were read from a single sample in a study of neurological immune-mediated disorders. TCRdb re-called the 5' RACE reads through MiXCR, storing one row per CDR3 protein. The table has around 30,000 distinct CDR3 sequences, about 15% seen once; the top ten hold around 5%. Sequencing was carried out using CD4+ T cells from blood. The receptors come from a female donor with HTLV-1-associated myelopathy (HAM/TSP). Each CDR3 is given with its conserved first and last residue. The order of the fields is V gene, J gene, clone size, CDR3 length, D gene, CDR3 protein, CDR3 DNA. D genes are given only for firm matches. The size entry is marked missing in some rows and otherwise reads once, few, many or a size class.

v_gene: TRBV12-3/TRBV12-4
j_gene: TRBJ2-5
abundance: many
len: 13
d_gene: .
CDR3aa: CASSSYTQETQYF
CDR3nt: TGTGCCAGCAGTTCCTACACTCAAGAGACCCAGTACTTC

v_gene: TRBV18
j_gene: TRBJ1-1
abundance: many
len: 13
d_gene: .
CDR3aa: CASSGGPNTEAFF
CDR3nt: TGTGCCAGCTCGGGTGGGCCAAACACTGAAGCTTTCTTT

v_gene: TRBV7-2
j_gene: TRBJ2-1
abundance: many
len: 16
d_gene: TRBD1
CDR3aa: CASSLGGTGSYNEQFF
CDR3nt: TGTGCCAGCAGCTTAGGTGGGACAGGCTCCTACAATGAGCAGTTCTTC

v_gene: TRBV3-1
j_gene: TRBJ2-7
abundance: many
len: 14
d_gene: .
CDR3aa: CASSPLGRPYEQYF
CDR3nt: TGTGCCAGCAGCCCCCTGGGTCGGCCCTACGAGCAGTACTTC

v_gene: TRBV2
j_gene: TRBJ2-1
abundance: medium-sized
len: 15
d_gene: .
CDR3aa: CASSEAPIMANEQFF
CDR3nt: TGTGCCAGCAGTGAAGCCCCGATTATGGCCAATGAGCAGTTCTTC

v_gene: TRBV5-6
j_gene: TRBJ2-1
abundance: .
len: 18
d_gene: .
CDR3aa: CASSLTTSWGSSYNEQFF
CDR3nt: TGTGCCAGCAGCCTCACAACTAGCTGGGGAAGCTCCTACAATGAGCAGTTCTTC

v_gene: TRBV7-2
j_gene: TRBJ1-5
abundance: many
len: 15
d_gene: .
CDR3aa: CASNLYISSNQPQHF
CDR3nt: TGTGCCAGCAACTTATATATATCCAGCAATCAGCCCCAGCATTTT

v_gene: TRBV3-1
j_gene: TRBJ1-4
abundance: many
len: 14
d_gene: .
CDR3aa: CASSQVSTNEKLFF
CDR3nt: TGTGCCAGCAGCCAAGTGTCAACTAATGAAAAACTGTTTTTT

v_gene: TRBV29-1
j_gene: TRBJ2-1
abundance: many
len: 15
d_gene: .
CDR3aa: CSALLGALSYNEQFF
CDR3nt: TGCAGCGCGCTACTGGGGGCCCTCTCCTACAATGAGCAGTTCTTC

v_gene: TRBV5-5
j_gene: TRBJ1-1
abundance: few
len: 15
d_gene: TRBD1
CDR3aa: CASSGTGGMYTEAFF
CDR3nt: TGTGCCAGCAGCGGCACAGGGGGCATGTACACTGAAGCTTTCTTT

v_gene: TRBV7-3
j_gene: TRBJ2-1
abundance: many
len: 15
d_gene: TRBD2
CDR3aa: CASSLSSGAVNEQFF
CDR3nt: TGTGCCAGCAGCTTATCTAGCGGGGCTGTCAATGAGCAGTTCTTC

v_gene: TRBV18
j_gene: TRBJ2-7
abundance: many
len: 15
d_gene: TRBD1
CDR3aa: CASSDRGAPTYEQYF
CDR3nt: TGTGCCAGCTCAGACAGGGGTGCACCGACCTACGAGCAGTACTTC

v_gene: TRBV5-1
j_gene: TRBJ1-3
abundance: many
len: 14
d_gene: .
CDR3aa: CASSLTQEGNTIYF
CDR3nt: TGCGCCAGCAGCTTGACACAGGAGGGAAACACCATATATTTT

v_gene: TRBV6-2/TRBV6-3
j_gene: TRBJ1-5
abundance: .
len: 13
d_gene: .
CDR3aa: CASSYRGNQPQHF
CDR3nt: TGTGCCAGCAGTTACCGGGGGAATCAGCCCCAGCATTTT

v_gene: TRBV5-1
j_gene: TRBJ2-5
abundance: medium-sized
len: 13
d_gene: .
CDR3aa: CASSLNLGETQYF
CDR3nt: TGCGCCAGCAGCTTGAATCTGGGAGAGACCCAGTACTTC

v_gene: TRBV9
j_gene: TRBJ2-7
abundance: many
len: 12
d_gene: .
CDR3aa: CVSSTRYGEQYF
CDR3nt: TGTGTCAGCAGCACCCGCTACGGCGAGCAGTACTTC

v_gene: TRBV7-2
j_gene: TRBJ2-3
abundance: medium-sized
len: 15
d_gene: .
CDR3aa: CASSLGPPSTDTQYF
CDR3nt: TGTGCCAGCAGCTTAGGCCCACCTAGCACAGATACGCAGTATTTT

v_gene: TRBV6-5
j_gene: TRBJ2-1
abundance: medium-sized
len: 14
d_gene: TRBD2
CDR3aa: CASSYAGGPNEQFF
CDR3nt: TGTGCCAGCAGTTACGCGGGAGGGCCAAATGAGCAGTTCTTC

v_gene: TRBV3-1
j_gene: TRBJ2-7
abundance: many
len: 15
d_gene: .
CDR3aa: CASSPTGRFEGEQYF
CDR3nt: TGTGCCAGCAGCCCCACGGGGCGCTTTGAGGGCGAGCAGTACTTC

v_gene: TRBV28
j_gene: TRBJ1-3
abundance: medium-sized
len: 11
d_gene: .
CDR3aa: CASSLGNTIYF
CDR3nt: TGTGCCAGCAGTTTAGGAAACACCATATATTTT

v_gene: TRBV7-2
j_gene: TRBJ2-3
abundance: many
len: 12
d_gene: .
CDR3aa: CASSINSFGQYF
CDR3nt: TGTGCCAGCAGCATAAACTCCTTCGGGCAGTATTTT

v_gene: TRBV20-1
j_gene: TRBJ2-3
abundance: many
len: 13
d_gene: TRBD2
CDR3aa: CSALAGGRDTQYF
CDR3nt: TGCAGTGCCCTAGCGGGGGGCAGAGATACGCAGTATTTT

v_gene: TRBV6-6
j_gene: TRBJ1-4
abundance: many
len: 14
d_gene: TRBD1
CDR3aa: CASTRGQGGEKLFF
CDR3nt: TGTGCCAGCACTAGAGGACAGGGGGGCGAAAAACTGTTTTTT

v_gene: TRBV6-6
j_gene: TRBJ2-6
abundance: many
len: 16
d_gene: .
CDR3aa: CASSYQGRAGANVLTF
CDR3nt: TGTGCCAGCAGTTACCAGGGACGGGCTGGGGCCAACGTCCTGACTTTC

v_gene: TRBV5-1
j_gene: TRBJ2-5
abundance: many
len: 14
d_gene: .
CDR3aa: CASSLEVGVETQYF
CDR3nt: TGCGCCAGCAGCTTGGAGGTCGGGGTGGAGACCCAGTACTTC

v_gene: TRBV4-3
j_gene: TRBJ2-2
abundance: many
len: 15
d_gene: .
CDR3aa: CASSQDVFYTGELFF
CDR3nt: TGCGCCAGCAGCCAAGATGTCTTCTACACCGGGGAGCTGTTTTTT

v_gene: TRBV29-1
j_gene: TRBJ1-3
abundance: many
len: 14
d_gene: .
CDR3aa: CSARAANSGNTIYF
CDR3nt: TGCAGCGCTCGCGCAGCCAACTCTGGAAACACCATATATTTT

v_gene: TRBV20-1
j_gene: TRBJ1-5
abundance: many
len: 16
d_gene: .
CDR3aa: CSASGQGLPSNQPQHF
CDR3nt: TGCAGTGCTAGCGGTCAGGGCCTACCGAGCAATCAGCCCCAGCATTTT

v_gene: TRBV10-3
j_gene: TRBJ1-1
abundance: many
len: 11
d_gene: .
CDR3aa: CAISGLFEAFF
CDR3nt: TGTGCCATCAGTGGTTTGTTTGAAGCTTTCTTT

v_gene: TRBV7-9
j_gene: TRBJ2-1
abundance: few
len: 15
d_gene: .
CDR3aa: CASSWDRFGYNEQFF
CDR3nt: TGTGCCAGCAGCTGGGATCGGTTTGGGTACAATGAGCAGTTCTTC

v_gene: TRBV5-1
j_gene: TRBJ2-5
abundance: many
len: 15
d_gene: TRBD2
CDR3aa: CASSLTSGRGETQYF
CDR3nt: TGCGCCAGCAGCTTAACTAGCGGGAGGGGCGAGACCCAGTACTTC

v_gene: TRBV20-1
j_gene: TRBJ2-2
abundance: many
len: 15
d_gene: .
CDR3aa: CSARTVGEGAGELFF
CDR3nt: TGCAGTGCCCGGACAGTTGGGGAGGGCGCCGGGGAGCTGTTTTTT

v_gene: TRBV12-3/TRBV12-4
j_gene: TRBJ1-5
abundance: many
len: 12
d_gene: .
CDR3aa: CASSLPYQPQHF
CDR3nt: TGTGCCAGCAGTTTGCCGTATCAGCCCCAGCATTTT

v_gene: TRBV7-2
j_gene: TRBJ2-1
abundance: medium-sized
len: 12
d_gene: .
CDR3aa: CASSLDRNEQFF
CDR3nt: TGTGCCAGCAGCTTAGACAGGAATGAGCAGTTCTTC

v_gene: TRBV5-1
j_gene: TRBJ2-1
abundance: many
len: 15
d_gene: TRBD1
CDR3aa: CASSLDRGHYNEQFF
CDR3nt: TGCGCCAGCAGCCTCGACAGGGGCCACTACAATGAGCAGTTCTTC

v_gene: TRBV28
j_gene: TRBJ2-1
abundance: many
len: 15
d_gene: TRBD1
CDR3aa: CASRGGSASGNEQFF
CDR3nt: TGTGCCAGCAGAGGGGGCAGTGCCTCGGGCAATGAGCAGTTCTTC

v_gene: TRBV6-6
j_gene: TRBJ1-5
abundance: many
len: 15
d_gene: .
CDR3aa: CASSFGAGGNQPQHF
CDR3nt: .

v_gene: TRBV29-1
j_gene: TRBJ2-2
abundance: .
len: 14
d_gene: .
CDR3aa: CSVGLGPNTGELFF
CDR3nt: TGCAGCGTTGGATTGGGGCCGAACACCGGGGAGCTGTTTTTT

v_gene: TRBV6-4
j_gene: TRBJ1-2
abundance: many
len: 15
d_gene: .
CDR3aa: CASSPDRESTYGYTF
CDR3nt: TGTGCCAGCAGCCCGGACAGAGAGTCTACCTATGGCTACACCTTC

v_gene: TRBV5-1
j_gene: TRBJ1-2
abundance: many
len: 15
d_gene: TRBD1
CDR3aa: CASSRIQGNDYGYTF
CDR3nt: TGCGCCAGCAGTAGAATACAGGGGAACGACTATGGCTACACCTTC

v_gene: TRBV20-1
j_gene: TRBJ2-1
abundance: many
len: 13
d_gene: TRBD2
CDR3aa: CSARLAGGNEQFF
CDR3nt: TGCAGTGCTAGATTAGCGGGGGGTAATGAGCAGTTCTTC

v_gene: TRBV5-1
j_gene: TRBJ1-1
abundance: many
len: 14
d_gene: .
CDR3aa: CASSFGWRVGEAFF
CDR3nt: TGCGCCAGCAGCTTCGGATGGAGGGTGGGTGAAGCTTTCTTT

v_gene: TRBV9
j_gene: TRBJ2-3
abundance: many
len: 20
d_gene: .
CDR3aa: CASSVRGIPGGVVSTDTQYF
CDR3nt: TGTGCCAGCAGCGTAAGGGGGATTCCTGGGGGGGTAGTTAGCACAGATACGCAGTATTTT

v_gene: TRBV20-1
j_gene: TRBJ1-3
abundance: many
len: 14
d_gene: .
CDR3aa: CSASPTEAGNTIYF
CDR3nt: TGCAGTGCTAGTCCTACAGAGGCTGGAAACACCATATATTTT

v_gene: TRBV7-9
j_gene: TRBJ1-3
abundance: many
len: 15
d_gene: .
CDR3aa: CASSLVANSGNTIYF
CDR3nt: TGTGCCAGCAGCTTAGTAGCGAACTCTGGAAACACCATATATTTT

v_gene: TRBV5-1
j_gene: TRBJ2-7
abundance: many
len: 13
d_gene: .
CDR3aa: CASRPPGVGEQYF
CDR3nt: TGCGCCAGCCGCCCCCCAGGGGTCGGCGAGCAGTACTTC

v_gene: TRBV6-5
j_gene: TRBJ2-3
abundance: many
len: 15
d_gene: .
CDR3aa: CASSQIAADTDTQYF
CDR3nt: TGTGCCAGCAGTCAAATAGCGGCCGACACAGATACGCAGTATTTT

v_gene: TRBV19
j_gene: TRBJ1-5
abundance: many
len: 13
d_gene: .
CDR3aa: CASSVTGFQPQHF
CDR3nt: TGTGCCAGTAGTGTCACAGGGTTCCAGCCCCAGCATTTT

v_gene: TRBV11-3
j_gene: TRBJ2-5
abundance: many
len: 18
d_gene: .
CDR3aa: CASSLAYGIDSHQETQYF
CDR3nt: TGTGCCAGCAGCTTAGCTTATGGTATAGACTCTCACCAAGAGACCCAGTACTTC

v_gene: TRBV20-1
j_gene: TRBJ2-5
abundance: many
len: 14
d_gene: .
CDR3aa: CSARDLVGGETQYF
CDR3nt: TGCAGTGCTAGAGATCTGGTGGGCGGAGAGACCCAGTACTTC

v_gene: TRBV4-2
j_gene: TRBJ2-1
abundance: many
len: 16
d_gene: TRBD2
CDR3aa: CASSQSLAGADNEQFF
CDR3nt: TGTGCCAGCAGCCAGTCCCTAGCGGGGGCTGACAATGAGCAGTTCTTC

v_gene: TRBV20-1
j_gene: TRBJ2-5
abundance: many
len: 12
d_gene: .
CDR3aa: CSATRAQETQYF
CDR3nt: TGCAGTGCTACCCGGGCCCAAGAGACCCAGTACTTC

v_gene: TRBV7-8
j_gene: TRBJ2-3
abundance: many
len: 14
d_gene: .
CDR3aa: CASSLGRTTDTQYF
CDR3nt: TGTGCCAGCAGCTTAGGCAGAACCACAGATACGCAGTATTTT